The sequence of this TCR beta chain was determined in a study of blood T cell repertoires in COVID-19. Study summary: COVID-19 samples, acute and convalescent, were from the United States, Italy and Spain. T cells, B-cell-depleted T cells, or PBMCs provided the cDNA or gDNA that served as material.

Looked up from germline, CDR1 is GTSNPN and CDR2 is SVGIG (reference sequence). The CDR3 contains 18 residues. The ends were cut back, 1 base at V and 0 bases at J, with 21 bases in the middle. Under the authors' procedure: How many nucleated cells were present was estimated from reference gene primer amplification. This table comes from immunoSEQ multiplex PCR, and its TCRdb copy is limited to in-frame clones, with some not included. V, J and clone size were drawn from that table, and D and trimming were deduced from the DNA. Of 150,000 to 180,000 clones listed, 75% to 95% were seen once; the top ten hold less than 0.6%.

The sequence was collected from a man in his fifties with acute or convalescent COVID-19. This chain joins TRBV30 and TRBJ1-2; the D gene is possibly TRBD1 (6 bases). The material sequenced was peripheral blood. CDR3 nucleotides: TGTGCCTGGAGTGGCCAGACAGGACCAAGCTCTGCTAACTATGGCTACACCTTC. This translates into CAWSGQTGPSSANYGYTF.